Detailed here is one T cell receptor (beta chain). Measured with immunoSEQ multiplex PCR; TCRdb has only the in-frame clones, and not every one. Seen here are approximately 89,000 clones, around 94% observed once, and the top ten hold about 0.8%. CDR1 LGHNA and CDR2 YSLEER come from the germline V gene. The CDR3 contains 13 residues. V was clipped by 3 bases and J by 5 bases, with 11 bases between them. The data were taken from a study of T cell changes during pregnancy in multiple sclerosis. The rearrangement joins TRBV4-3 to TRBJ2-7; D possibly corresponds to TRBD1 (6 bases). The receptor's source is a female donor with multiple sclerosis, enrolled in a pregnancy study. The material was peripheral blood, obtained in the third trimester of pregnancy. CDR3 loop: CASSQGAGDEQYF. DNA for the CDR3: TGCGCCAGCAGCCAGGGGGCTGGGGACGAGCAGTACTTC.